Listed below are T cell receptor beta chains from one sample, sequenced in a study of T cells in Graves' hyperthyroidism and ophthalmopathy. TCRdb independently ran MiXCR on the multiplex PCR reads; one entry per CDR3 protein. The data hold about 400,000 distinct CDR3 sequences, with about 14% observed a single time. The sample was blood. The receptors come from a man aged 50 to 59 with Graves' ophthalmopathy. Both conserved end residues are part of each CDR3. Each record gives: D gene, clone size, J gene, V gene, CDR3 protein, CDR3 DNA. The D gene is left open where the match is weak. Clone size, where shown, is once, few, many, or a class for clones that have expanded.

>.|many|TRBJ1-1|TRBV12-3/TRBV12-4
CASSRHEAFF
TGTGCCAGCAGCCGACACGAGGCTTTCTTT
>.|.|TRBJ2-5|TRBV12-3/TRBV12-4
CASSNSGEEETQYF
TGTGCCAGCAGCAACTCGGGAGAAGAAGAGACCCAGTACTTC
>TRBD1|many|TRBJ2-5|TRBV5-1
CASRSRGSEQETQYF
TGCGCCAGCAGGTCCAGGGGGTCCGAGCAAGAGACCCAGTACTTC
>TRBD1|few|TRBJ2-2|TRBV5-1
CASSLGQGYTGELFF
TGCGCCAGCAGCCTGGGACAGGGATACACCGGGGAGCTGTTTTTT
>.|few|TRBJ2-7|TRBV4-1
CASSQVATRTYEQYF
TGCGCCAGCAGCCAAGTTGCGACAAGGACCTACGAGCAGTACTTC
>.|many|TRBJ1-5|TRBV6-1
CASSFRTGGPQHF
TGTGCCAGCAGTTTCCGGACTGGGGGGCCCCAGCATTTT
>.|once|TRBJ2-7|TRBV30
CAWNRDSYYEQYF
TGTGCCTGGAACCGGGACTCGTACTACGAGCAGTACTTC
>.|few|TRBJ2-2|TRBV15
CATAAGNGLGELFF
TGTGCCACCGCCGCGGGCAACGGCCTCGGGGAGCTGTTTTTT
>.|few|TRBJ1-3|TRBV10-3
CAIMMGGSGNTIYF
TGTGCCATCATGATGGGGGGCTCTGGAAACACCATATATTTT
>.|.|TRBJ2-1|TRBV9
CASSVETRGPGRQFF
TGTGCCAGCAGCGTAGAGACTCGGGGGCCCGGGAGGCAGTTCTTC
>.|.|TRBJ1-3|TRBV27
CASWEGPSSGNTIYF
TGTGCCAGCTGGGAGGGGCCAAGCTCTGGAAACACCATATATTTT
>.|few|TRBJ2-3|TRBV7-9
CASSWTGDYTDTQYF
TGTGCCAGCAGCTGGACGGGAGACTATACAGATACGCAGTATTTT
>TRBD2|.|TRBJ2-7|TRBV18
CASSRGLAKSSYEQYF
TGTGCCAGCTCGAGGGGACTAGCGAAGAGCTCCTACGAGCAGTACTTC
>.|.|TRBJ2-7|TRBV10-3
CAISGASEGGRTYEQYF
TGTGCCATCAGTGGAGCTTCTGAGGGGGGTAGGACCTACGAGCAGTACTTC
>TRBD1|.|TRBJ2-6|TRBV10-3
CAITSGTGFGANVLTF
TGTGCCATCACCTCCGGGACAGGGTTTGGGGCCAACGTCCTGACTTTC
>.|many|TRBJ1-1|TRBV11-1
CASSLVSAMNTEAFF
TGTGCCAGCAGCTTAGTCTCAGCTATGAACACTGAAGCTTTCTTT